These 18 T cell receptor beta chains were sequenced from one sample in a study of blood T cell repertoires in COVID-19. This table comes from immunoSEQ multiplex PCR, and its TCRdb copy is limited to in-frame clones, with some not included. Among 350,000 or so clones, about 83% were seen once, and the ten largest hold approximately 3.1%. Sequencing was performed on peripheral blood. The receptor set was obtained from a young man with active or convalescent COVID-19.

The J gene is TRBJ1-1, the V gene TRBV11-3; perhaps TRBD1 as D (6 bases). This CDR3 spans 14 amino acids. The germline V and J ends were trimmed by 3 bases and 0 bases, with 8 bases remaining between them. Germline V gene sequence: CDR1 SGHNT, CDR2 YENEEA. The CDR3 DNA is TGTGCCAGCAGCTTGGGGGCCATGAACACTGAAGCTTTCTTT. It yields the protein CASSLGAMNTEAFF.

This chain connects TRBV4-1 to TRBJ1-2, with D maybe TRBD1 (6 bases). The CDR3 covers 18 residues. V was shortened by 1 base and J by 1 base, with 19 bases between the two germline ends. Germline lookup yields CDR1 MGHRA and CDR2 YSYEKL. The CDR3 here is CASSQAPRAGAGNYGYTF. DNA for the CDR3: TGCGCCAGCAGCCAAGCTCCAAGGGCGGGGGCGGGTAACTATGGCTACACCTTC.

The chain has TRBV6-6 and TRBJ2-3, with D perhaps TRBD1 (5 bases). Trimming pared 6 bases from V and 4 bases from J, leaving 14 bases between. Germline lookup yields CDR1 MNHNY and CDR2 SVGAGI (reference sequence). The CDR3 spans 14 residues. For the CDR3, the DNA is TGTGCCAGCAGCCTCAGGGTGGTTGCAGATACGCAGTATTTT. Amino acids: CASSLRVVADTQYF.

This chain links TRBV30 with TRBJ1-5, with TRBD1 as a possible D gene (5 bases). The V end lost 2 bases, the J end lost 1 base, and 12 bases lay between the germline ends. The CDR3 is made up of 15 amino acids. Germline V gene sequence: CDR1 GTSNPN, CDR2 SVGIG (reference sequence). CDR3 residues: CAWSMGLGSNQPQHF. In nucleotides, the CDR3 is TGTGCCTGGAGTATGGGACTTGGGAGCAATCAGCCCCAGCATTTT.

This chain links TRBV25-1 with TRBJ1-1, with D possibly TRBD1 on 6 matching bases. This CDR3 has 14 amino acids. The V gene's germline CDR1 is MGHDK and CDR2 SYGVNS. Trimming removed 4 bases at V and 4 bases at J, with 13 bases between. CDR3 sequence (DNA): TGTGCCAGCAGTGTAAACACAGGGTTCACTGAAGCTTTCTTT. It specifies CASSVNTGFTEAFF.

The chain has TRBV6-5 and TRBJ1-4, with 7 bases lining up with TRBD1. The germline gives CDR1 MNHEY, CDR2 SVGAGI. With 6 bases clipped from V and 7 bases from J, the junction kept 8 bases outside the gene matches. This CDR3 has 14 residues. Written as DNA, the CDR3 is TGTGCCAGCAGACCCGACAGGGTGGTTGAAAAACTGTTTTTT. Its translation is CASRPDRVVEKLFF.

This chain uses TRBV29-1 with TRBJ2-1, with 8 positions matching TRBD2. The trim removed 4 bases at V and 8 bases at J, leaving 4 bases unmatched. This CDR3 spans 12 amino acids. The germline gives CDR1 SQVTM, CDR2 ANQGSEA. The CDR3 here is CSVASAGDEQFF. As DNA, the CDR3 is TGCAGCGTTGCCTCAGCGGGGGATGAGCAGTTCTTC.

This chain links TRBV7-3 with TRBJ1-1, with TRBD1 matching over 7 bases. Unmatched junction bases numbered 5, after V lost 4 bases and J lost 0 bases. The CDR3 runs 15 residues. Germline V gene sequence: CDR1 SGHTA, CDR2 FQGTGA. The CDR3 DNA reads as TGTGCCAGCAGCTCCACAGGGACAGTGAACACTGAAGCTTTCTTT. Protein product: CASSSTGTVNTEAFF.

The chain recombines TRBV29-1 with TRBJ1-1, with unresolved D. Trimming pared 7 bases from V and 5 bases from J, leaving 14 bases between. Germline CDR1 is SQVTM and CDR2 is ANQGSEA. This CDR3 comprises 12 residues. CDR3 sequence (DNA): TGCAGCGCCTCCCCGGCGGCGACTGAAGCTTTCTTT. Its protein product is CSASPAATEAFF.

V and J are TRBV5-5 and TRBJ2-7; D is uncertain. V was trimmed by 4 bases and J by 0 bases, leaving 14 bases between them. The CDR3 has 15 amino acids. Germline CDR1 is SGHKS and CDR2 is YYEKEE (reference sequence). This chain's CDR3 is CASSNVAIFSYEQYF. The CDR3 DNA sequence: TGTGCCAGCAGCAACGTTGCGATTTTCTCCTACGAGCAGTACTTC. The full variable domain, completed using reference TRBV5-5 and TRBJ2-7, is DAGVTQSPTHLIKTRGQQVTLRCSPISGHKSVSWYQQVLGQGPQFIFQYYEKEERGRGNFPDRFSARQFPNYSSELNVNALLLGDSALYLCASSNVAIFSYEQYFGPGTRLTVT.

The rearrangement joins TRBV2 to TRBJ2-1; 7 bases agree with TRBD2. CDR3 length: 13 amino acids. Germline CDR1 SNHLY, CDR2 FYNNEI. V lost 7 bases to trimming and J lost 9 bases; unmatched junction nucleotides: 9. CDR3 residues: CASKAGGRGEQFF. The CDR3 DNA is TGTGCCAGCAAGGCTGGGGGGAGGGGTGAGCAGTTCTTC.

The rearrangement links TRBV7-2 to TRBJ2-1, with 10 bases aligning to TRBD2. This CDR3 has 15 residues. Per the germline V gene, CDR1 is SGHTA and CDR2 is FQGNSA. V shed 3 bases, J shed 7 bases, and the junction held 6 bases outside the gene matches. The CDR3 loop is CASSFRAGGPNEQFF. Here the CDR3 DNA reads TGTGCCAGCAGCTTTAGAGCGGGAGGGCCTAATGAGCAGTTCTTC.

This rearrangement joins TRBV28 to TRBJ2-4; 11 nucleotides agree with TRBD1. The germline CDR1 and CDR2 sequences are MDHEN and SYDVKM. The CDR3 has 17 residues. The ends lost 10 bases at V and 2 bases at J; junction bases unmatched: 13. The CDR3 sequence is CATSGTGGFLSKNIQYF. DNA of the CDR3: TGTGCCACCTCCGGGACAGGGGGGTTTTTATCCAAAAACATTCAGTACTTC. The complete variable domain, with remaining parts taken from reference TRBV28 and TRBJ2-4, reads DVKVTQSSRYLVKRTGEKVFLECVQDMDHENMFWYRQDPGLGLRLIYFSYDVKMKEKGDIPEGYSVSREKKERFSLILESASTNQTSMYLCATSGTGGFLSKNIQYFGAGTRLSVL.

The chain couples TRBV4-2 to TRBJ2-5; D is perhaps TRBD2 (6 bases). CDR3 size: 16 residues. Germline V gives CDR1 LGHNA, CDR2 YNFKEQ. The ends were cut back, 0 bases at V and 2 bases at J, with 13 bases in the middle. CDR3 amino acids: CASSQEAGQRQETQYF. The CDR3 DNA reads TGTGCCAGCAGCCAAGAAGCGGGCCAGCGGCAAGAGACCCAGTACTTC.

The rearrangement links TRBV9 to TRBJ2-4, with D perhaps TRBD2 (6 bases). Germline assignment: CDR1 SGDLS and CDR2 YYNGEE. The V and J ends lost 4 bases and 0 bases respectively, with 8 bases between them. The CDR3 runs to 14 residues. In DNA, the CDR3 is TGTGCCAGCAGCTCGGGACTAGCCAAAAACATTCAGTACTTC. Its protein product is CASSSGLAKNIQYF.

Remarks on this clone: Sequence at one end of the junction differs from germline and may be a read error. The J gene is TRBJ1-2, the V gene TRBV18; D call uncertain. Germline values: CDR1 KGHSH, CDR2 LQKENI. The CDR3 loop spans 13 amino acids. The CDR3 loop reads CASSPAENYGYIF. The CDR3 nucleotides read TGTGCCAGCTCACCGGCCGAGAACTATGGCTACATCTTC.

This chain's CDR3 is CAWSVGQGNEQFF. In DNA form, the CDR3 reads TGTGCCTGGAGTGTAGGTCAGGGAAATGAGCAGTTCTTC. V is TRBV30 and J is TRBJ2-1; D perhaps matches TRBD1 (5 bases). CDR1 and CDR2 (germline): GTSNPN, SVGIG (reference sequence). The ends were cut back, 0 bases at V and 7 bases at J, with 10 bases in the middle. This CDR3 has 13 amino acids.

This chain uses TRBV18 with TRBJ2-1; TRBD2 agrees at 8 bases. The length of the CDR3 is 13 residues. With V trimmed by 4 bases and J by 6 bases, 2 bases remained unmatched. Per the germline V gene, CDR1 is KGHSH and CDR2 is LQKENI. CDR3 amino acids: CASSLGTSNEQFF. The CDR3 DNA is TGTGCCAGCTCACTCGGGACTAGCAATGAGCAGTTCTTC.